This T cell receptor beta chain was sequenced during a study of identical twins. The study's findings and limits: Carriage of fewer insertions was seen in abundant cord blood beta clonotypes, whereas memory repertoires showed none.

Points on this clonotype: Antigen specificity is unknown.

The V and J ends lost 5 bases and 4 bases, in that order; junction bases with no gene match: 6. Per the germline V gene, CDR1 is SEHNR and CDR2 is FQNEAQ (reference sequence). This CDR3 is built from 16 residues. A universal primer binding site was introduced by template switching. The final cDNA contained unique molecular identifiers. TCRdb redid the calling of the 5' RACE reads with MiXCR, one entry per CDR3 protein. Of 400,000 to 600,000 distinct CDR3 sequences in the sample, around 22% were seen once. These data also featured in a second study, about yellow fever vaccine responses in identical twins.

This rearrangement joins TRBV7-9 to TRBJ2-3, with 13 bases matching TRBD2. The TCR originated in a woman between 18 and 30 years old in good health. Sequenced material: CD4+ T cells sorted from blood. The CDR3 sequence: CASSKTSGGSADTQYF. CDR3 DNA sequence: TGTGCCAGCAGCAAGACTAGCGGGGGGTCTGCAGATACGCAGTATTTT.